This T cell receptor (beta chain) originates from a study of T cell responses to AZD1222 COVID-19 vaccine. Produced via immunoSEQ multiplex PCR; TCRdb's table is partial and in-frame only. In the table there are approximately 190,000 clones, 90% to 95% of which are singletons. Trimming removed 6 bases at V and 3 bases at J, with 15 bases between. The CDR3 spans 15 residues. Germline CDR1 reads MNHEY; CDR2 reads SVGAGI. This receptor was identified in an adult who received the AZD1222 COVID-19 vaccine. Sample: peripheral blood, taken 28 days after the second AZD1222 dose. J is TRBJ2-4 and V is TRBV6-5, with D maybe TRBD1 (6 bases). The CDR3: CASRRLQDSKNIQYF. CDR3 in DNA: TGTGCCAGCAGGAGACTTCAGGACAGCAAAAACATTCAGTACTTC.